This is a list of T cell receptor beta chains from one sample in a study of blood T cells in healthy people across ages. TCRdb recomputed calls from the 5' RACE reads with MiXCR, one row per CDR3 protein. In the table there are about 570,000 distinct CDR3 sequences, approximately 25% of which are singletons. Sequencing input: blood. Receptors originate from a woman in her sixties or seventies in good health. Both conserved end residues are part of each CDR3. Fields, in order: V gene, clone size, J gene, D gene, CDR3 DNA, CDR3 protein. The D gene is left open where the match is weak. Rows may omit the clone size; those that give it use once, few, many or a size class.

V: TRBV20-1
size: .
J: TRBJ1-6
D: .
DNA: TGCAGTGCTAGACGGGCGAGCTCCTATAATTCACCCCTCCACTTT
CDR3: CSARRASSYNSPLHF

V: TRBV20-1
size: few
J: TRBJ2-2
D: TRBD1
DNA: TGCAGTGCTGGAATTACAGGGGGCGGTCTGGCCGGGGAGCTGTTTTTT
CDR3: CSAGITGGGLAGELFF

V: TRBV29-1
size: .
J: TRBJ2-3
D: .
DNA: TGCAGCGTTGGACAGGGAGGTTCAGATACGCAGTATTTT
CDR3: CSVGQGGSDTQYF

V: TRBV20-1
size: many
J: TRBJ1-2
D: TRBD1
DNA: TGCAGTGCTAGACAACTTTGGACAGGGGCGTTTAACTATGGCTACACCTTC
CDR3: CSARQLWTGAFNYGYTF

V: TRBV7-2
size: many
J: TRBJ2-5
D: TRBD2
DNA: TGTGCCAGCAGCGAGGGACTAGCGGGGGGTCTTCAAGAGACCCAGTACTTC
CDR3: CASSEGLAGGLQETQYF

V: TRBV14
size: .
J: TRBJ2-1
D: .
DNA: TGTGCCAGCAGCCCTCTAGCGAGGAGCTCCTACAATGAGCAGTTCTTC
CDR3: CASSPLARSSYNEQFF

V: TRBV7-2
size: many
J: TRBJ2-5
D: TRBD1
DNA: TGTGCCAGCAGCGCGACAGGGACCGAGACCCAGTACTTC
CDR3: CASSATGTETQYF

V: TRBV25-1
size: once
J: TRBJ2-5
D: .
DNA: TGTGCCAGCGGTGAATGGTCTACGGGAGAGGCCCAGTACTTC
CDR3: CASGEWSTGEAQYF

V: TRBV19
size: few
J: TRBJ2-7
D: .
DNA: TGTGCCAGTAGTAACCCAGGAAACAGACCGTACGAGCAGTACTTC
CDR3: CASSNPGNRPYEQYF

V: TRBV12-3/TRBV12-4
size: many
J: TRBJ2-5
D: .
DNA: TGTGCCAGCAGTGGAGGGGGATCAGGAGAGACCCAGTACTTC
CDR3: CASSGGGSGETQYF

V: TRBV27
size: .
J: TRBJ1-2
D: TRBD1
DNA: TGTGCCAGCAGCGCCGGGGGGACAGAGCGTCATGGCTACACCTTC
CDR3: CASSAGGTERHGYTF

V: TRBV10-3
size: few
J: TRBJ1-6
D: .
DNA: TGTGCCATCAGGAACGGCCGAAATTCAGCACCCCTCCACTTT
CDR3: CAIRNGRNSAPLHF

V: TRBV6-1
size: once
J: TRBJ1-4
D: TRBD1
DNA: TGTGCCAGCAGGTGGGGGACAGGGCATGAAAAACTGTTTTTT
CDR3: CASRWGTGHEKLFF

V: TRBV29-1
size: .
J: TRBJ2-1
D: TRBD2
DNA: TGCAGCGTATTACCGGGACTAGCAGTCTACAATGAGCAGTTCTTC
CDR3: CSVLPGLAVYNEQFF

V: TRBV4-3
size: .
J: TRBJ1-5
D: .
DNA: TGCGCCAGCAGCCAAGATATCGCGAGGGGCGTCGATCAGCCCCAGCATTTT
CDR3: CASSQDIARGVDQPQHF

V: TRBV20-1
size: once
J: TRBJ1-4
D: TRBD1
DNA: TGCAGTGCTAGAGAAGGGACAGGGGATGGAAAACTGTTTTTT
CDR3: CSAREGTGDGKLFF

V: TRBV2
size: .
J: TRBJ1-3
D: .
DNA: TGTGCCAGCAGTGAATCGTATATTGAAGGAAACACCATATATTTT
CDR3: CASSESYIEGNTIYF

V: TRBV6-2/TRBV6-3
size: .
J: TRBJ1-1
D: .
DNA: TGTGCCAGCAGGGACCCAGAGAACACTGAAGCTTTCTTT
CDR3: CASRDPENTEAFF

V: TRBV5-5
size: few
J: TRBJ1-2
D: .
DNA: TGTGCCAGCAGCACGGGGCCAAGGGATACTAACTATGGCTACACCTTC
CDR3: CASSTGPRDTNYGYTF

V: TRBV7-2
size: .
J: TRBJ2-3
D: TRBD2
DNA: TGTGCCAGCAGCTCCTCACTAGCGCGCGCAGATACGCAGTATTTT
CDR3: CASSSSLARADTQYF

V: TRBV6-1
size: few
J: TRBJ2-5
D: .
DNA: TGTGCCAGCAGTGAGGACTTTCAAGAGACCCAGTACTTC
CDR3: CASSEDFQETQYF

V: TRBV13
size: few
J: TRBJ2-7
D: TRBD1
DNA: TGTGCCAGCAGCCCAGTCACAGGGGACCACTACGAGCAGTACTTC
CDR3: CASSPVTGDHYEQYF

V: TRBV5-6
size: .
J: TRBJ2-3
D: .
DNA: TGTGCCAGCAGCTCCGTCCCCCCTAGGGATACGCAGTATTTT
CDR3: CASSSVPPRDTQYF

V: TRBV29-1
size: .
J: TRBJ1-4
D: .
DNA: TGCAGCGTTGAATCTGGGACGTTAAGCGAAAAACTGTTTTTT
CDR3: CSVESGTLSEKLFF